The rows below give T cell receptor beta chains drawn from one sample of a study of quantifying T cell responses using KT2 cells. TCRdb passed the UMI-ligation and nested PCR reads through MiXCR, listing each CDR3 protein once. The sample has 25,000 to 40,000 distinct CDR3 sequences; 10% are singletons. The source material was PBMCs spiked with cells of the T cell clone KT2. The receptors shown here come from a human donor. Each CDR3 is given with its conserved first and last residue. The order of the fields is J gene, clone size, CDR3 length, D gene, V gene, CDR3 protein, CDR3 DNA. A D gene is named only where the DNA matches it firmly. The size field is filled for only some rows; it gives once, few, many or a size class.

TRBJ1-5,-,17,-,TRBV21-1,CASSNGEEGQRYQPQHF,TGTGCCAGCAGCAACGGAGAGGAGGGACAGCGATATCAGCCCCAGCATTTT
TRBJ1-1,few,13,-,TRBV6-2/TRBV6-3,CASSYQKGTEAFF,TGTGCCAGCAGTTACCAGAAGGGCACTGAAGCTTTCTTT
TRBJ2-1,-,15,-,TRBV5-1,CASTRLPQSYNEQFF,TGCGCCAGCACAAGGCTCCCCCAGTCCTACAATGAGCAGTTCTTC
TRBJ1-2,many,13,-,TRBV29-1,CSVGAGGGYGYTF,TGCAGCGTTGGAGCCGGAGGAGGCTATGGCTACACCTTC
TRBJ1-5,many,14,-,TRBV20-1,CSAPDGGQGQPQHF,TGCAGTGCCCCTGACGGGGGGCAGGGTCAGCCCCAGCATTTT
TRBJ1-6,many,13,-,TRBV10-3,CAIRQADNSPLHF,TGTGCCATCAGGCAGGCTGATAATTCACCCCTCCACTTT
TRBJ1-2,-,13,-,TRBV9,CASSVTAFYGYTF,TGTGCCAGCAGCGTAACAGCTTTCTATGGCTACACCTTC
TRBJ1-5,many,16,TRBD1,TRBV27,CASSPYPGQGTQPQHF,TGTGCCAGTTCACCCTACCCGGGACAGGGGACTCAGCCCCAGCATTTT
TRBJ1-5,-,15,-,TRBV4-1,CASSQDSQGFQPQHF,TGCGCCAGCAGCCAAGATTCCCAGGGGTTTCAGCCCCAGCATTTT
TRBJ2-5,-,17,TRBD2,TRBV5-1,CASSLAPPGLADGTQYF,TGCGCCAGCAGCTTGGCACCTCCGGGACTAGCGGATGGGACCCAGTACTTC
TRBJ2-7,few,12,-,TRBV7-8,CASRGGSYEQYF,TGTGCCAGCAGGGGGGGCTCCTACGAGCAGTACTTC
TRBJ2-7,few,14,-,TRBV2,CASRQSGPDYEQYF,TGTGCCAGCCGCCAATCGGGACCCGATTACGAGCAGTACTTC
TRBJ2-2,-,15,TRBD2,TRBV10-1,CASSTSGPGGGELFF,TGCGCCAGCTCGACTAGCGGGCCCGGGGGAGGGGAGCTGTTTTTT
TRBJ1-1,few,12,-,TRBV7-9,CASSATVSEAFF,TGTGCCAGCAGCGCGACAGTTTCTGAAGCTTTCTTT
TRBJ2-1,medium-sized,17,TRBD2,TRBV4-2,CASSQGTSGGVYNEQFF,TGTGCCAGCAGCCAAGGGACTAGCGGGGGGGTCTACAATGAGCAGTTCTTC
TRBJ1-1,-,13,TRBD1,TRBV30,CASFGDRGTEAFF,TGTGCCTCCTTTGGGGACAGAGGGACTGAAGCTTTCTTT
TRBJ1-2,many,11,-,TRBV12-3/TRBV12-4,CASSLDYGYTF,TGTGCCAGCAGTTTGGACTATGGCTACACCTTC
TRBJ1-1,many,15,-,TRBV27,CASRRQGYMNTEAFF,TGTGCCAGCAGACGGCAGGGATACATGAACACTGAAGCTTTCTTT
TRBJ1-1,few,15,-,TRBV27,CASSPGFRNYTEAFF,TGTGCCAGCAGTCCGGGATTTAGGAACTACACTGAAGCTTTCTTT
TRBJ2-1,few,16,TRBD1,TRBV7-8,CASSLGPAGGGNEQFF,TGTGCCAGCAGCTTAGGTCCGGCAGGGGGCGGGAATGAGCAGTTCTTC
TRBJ2-3,many,15,TRBD1,TRBV3-1,CASSQVGQGTDTQYF,TGTGCCAGCAGCCAAGTCGGACAGGGGACAGATACGCAGTATTTT
TRBJ1-2,-,13,TRBD1,TRBV18,CASSRSQGDGYTF,TGTGCCAGCTCACGATCACAGGGGGATGGCTACACCTTC